This TCR beta chain comes out of a study of blood T cell repertoires in COVID-19. Study in general: The samples span acute and convalescent COVID-19 from the United States, Italy and Spain.

Profiling relied on immunoSEQ multiplex PCR, and the TCRdb table lists in-frame clones only, not all of them. Seen here are some 100,000 clones, roughly 88% observed once, and the top ten hold roughly 25%. The sample was peripheral blood. This receptor was obtained from a human donor in a cohort sampled during active COVID-19.

CDR3 in DNA: TGTGCCAGCAGCTTTCGAACGGGAGGGCCGAATGGTGAGCAGTTCTTC. Protein: CASSFRTGGPNGEQFF. This rearrangement joins TRBV13 to TRBJ2-1, with 8 positions matching TRBD2. The CDR3 totals 16 residues. Per germline, CDR1 PRHDT and CDR2 FYEKMQ (reference sequence). Trimming removed 3 bases from V and 9 bases from J; junction bases left unmatched: 13. Combining the CDR3 with reference TRBV13 and TRBJ2-1 gives the whole variable domain AAGVIQSPRHLIKEKRETATLKCYPIPRHDTVYWYQQGPGQDPQFLISFYEKMQSDKGSIPDRFSAQQFSDYHSELNMSSLELGDSALYFCASSFRTGGPNGEQFFGPGTRLTVL.